This TCR beta chain was recorded in a study of blood T cell repertoires in COVID-19. For the study at large: Italy, Spain and the United States were the sources of the convalescent and acute COVID-19 samples. Sources were T cells, B-cell-depleted T cells, or PBMCs; the material itself was cDNA or gDNA.

This clone was seen a few times. Original processing notes: Nucleated cell number was recorded as an estimate derived from reference gene primer amplification. TCRdb's table, derived via immunoSEQ multiplex PCR, lists solely in-frame clones and lacks some. The V and J calls and clone size are taken from that table; D and trimming were inferred from the DNA. The table has around 100,000 clones, approximately 84% seen once. J gave up 7 bases and V 0 bases, and 8 bases lay outside the gene matches. From germline, CDR1 is MGHRA and CDR2 YSYEKL. This CDR3 has 17 amino acids. The receptor comes from a man aged 40-55 years with acute or convalescent COVID-19. The V gene is TRBV4-1, the J gene TRBJ1-4, with 10 bases aligning to TRBD1. Sequencing was done on a sample of peripheral blood. CDR3 in DNA: TGCGCCAGCAGCCAAGACCCTCGACAGGGGGCAGTTGAAAAACTGTTTTTT. Amino acid sequence: CASSQDPRQGAVEKLFF.